The rows below give T cell receptor beta chains drawn from one sample of a study of T cells in Graves' hyperthyroidism and ophthalmopathy. TCRdb reprocessed the multiplex PCR reads via MiXCR and lists one record per CDR3 protein. The sample has approximately 600,000 distinct CDR3 sequences; approximately 14% are singletons. The sequencing sample was made of blood. These receptors originate from a woman younger than 35 with Graves' ophthalmopathy. CDR3s include the opening cysteine and the closing phenylalanine or tryptophan. A D gene is named only where the DNA matches it firmly. Expanded clones are given a class, and other clones once, few, many or no size at all.

d_call	clone_size	v_call	j_call	cdr3_length	cdr3_aa	cdr3_nt
TRBD1	-	TRBV9	TRBJ2-1	16	CASTDLTGKVVDEQFF	TGTGCCAGCACCGACCTGACAGGGAAGGTGGTAGATGAGCAGTTCTTC
TRBD2	-	TRBV9	TRBJ2-7	15	CASSLSGNSLGEQYF	TGTGCCAGCAGCCTTAGCGGGAACTCTCTGGGCGAGCAGTACTTC
-	many	TRBV2	TRBJ1-6	15	CASSSRDRPGSPLHF	TGTGCCAGCAGCAGCCGTGACAGGCCCGGTTCACCCCTCCACTTT
TRBD2	-	TRBV15	TRBJ2-5	15	CATSRDGLAGETQYF	TGTGCCACCAGCAGAGATGGACTAGCCGGGGAGACCCAGTACTTC
TRBD1	-	TRBV30	TRBJ1-5	14	CAWTNGQGNQPQHF	TGTGCCTGGACGAACGGACAGGGAAATCAGCCCCAGCATTTT
TRBD2	few	TRBV4-2	TRBJ2-7	18	CASSLSELAGGRPYEQYF	TGTGCCAGCAGCCTAAGCGAACTAGCGGGTGGAAGGCCCTACGAGCAGTACTTC
-	few	TRBV5-1	TRBJ2-7	15	CASSNEYRGGYEQYF	TGCGCCAGCAGCAATGAATACAGGGGGGGCTACGAGCAGTACTTC
TRBD2	many	TRBV28	TRBJ2-7	17	CASTATSGPLSSYEQYF	TGTGCCAGCACAGCGACTAGCGGCCCCCTTAGCTCCTACGAGCAGTACTTC
-	many	TRBV6-1	TRBJ2-7	19	CASSELLFHGTASSYEQYF	TGTGCCAGCAGTGAACTGCTTTTCCACGGGACGGCTAGCTCCTACGAGCAGTACTTC
TRBD1	many	TRBV12-3/TRBV12-4	TRBJ1-2	14	CASSLGQGLIGYTF	TGTGCCAGCAGCTTGGGACAGGGTTTGATTGGCTACACCTTC
-	many	TRBV2	TRBJ1-1	14	CASSSGPPDTEAFF	TGTGCCAGCAGTTCAGGGCCGCCGGACACTGAAGCTTTCTTT
-	-	TRBV4-2	TRBJ2-1	15	CASSPLVGPPDEQFF	TGTGCCAGCAGCCCCCTAGTCGGGCCTCCCGATGAGCAGTTCTTC
-	many	TRBV12-3/TRBV12-4	TRBJ1-1	14	CASSLRQGFAEAFF	TGTGCCAGCAGTTTACGCCAGGGATTCGCTGAAGCTTTCTTT
-	many	TRBV11-2	TRBJ1-5	17	CASSFGGYRERNQPQHF	TGTGCCAGCAGCTTCGGAGGATATAGGGAGCGCAATCAGCCCCAGCATTTT
TRBD1	many	TRBV30	TRBJ1-1	13	CAWNRDRVSEAFF	TGTGCCTGGAATAGGGACAGGGTTTCTGAAGCTTTCTTT
-	many	TRBV7-8	TRBJ2-1	16	CASSSGPISSYNEQFF	TGTGCCAGCAGCTCTGGTCCGATTAGCTCCTACAATGAGCAGTTCTTC
TRBD2	few	TRBV29-1	TRBJ2-1	17	CSVPSWTSGTTYNEQFF	TGCAGCGTTCCATCCTGGACTAGCGGGACTACCTACAATGAGCAGTTCTTC
-	-	TRBV29-1	TRBJ1-2	13	CSVGTAIAYGYTF	TGCAGCGTTGGGACAGCCATCGCCTATGGCTACACCTTC
-	many	TRBV7-3	TRBJ2-1	13	CASSTGPPNEQFF	TGTGCCAGCAGCACGGGTCCCCCAAATGAGCAGTTCTTC
-	many	TRBV2	TRBJ1-1	13	CASRRGMNTEAFF	TGTGCCAGCAGGCGGGGAATGAACACTGAAGCTTTCTTT
TRBD1	few	TRBV28	TRBJ2-5	14	CASSRQGFQETQYF	TGTGCCAGCAGTAGACAGGGGTTCCAAGAGACCCAGTACTTC
TRBD2	many	TRBV29-1	TRBJ2-3	17	CSVEGLAGGHGTDTQYF	TGCAGCGTTGAAGGACTAGCGGGAGGCCACGGCACAGATACGCAGTATTTT
-	few	TRBV4-3	TRBJ1-4	13	CASSLTRGEKLFF	TGCGCCAGCAGCCTGACCAGGGGCGAAAAACTGTTTTTT
TRBD1	many	TRBV12-5	TRBJ2-7	13	CASALTGSYEQYF	TGTGCTAGTGCCTTGACAGGGTCCTACGAGCAGTACTTC
-	many	TRBV30	TRBJ2-1	13	CAWSPREYNEQFF	TGTGCCTGGAGTCCCCGGGAGTACAATGAGCAGTTCTTC
TRBD1	few	TRBV24-1	TRBJ2-1	15	CATSDADRERNEQFF	TGTGCCACCAGTGATGCGGACAGGGAACGCAATGAGCAGTTCTTC
TRBD1	few	TRBV18	TRBJ1-6	15	CASSPLGTDNSPLHF	TGTGCCAGCTCACCACTCGGGACAGATAATTCACCCCTCCACTTT
-	few	TRBV4-2	TRBJ1-2	15	CASSQETPATYGYTF	TGTGCCAGCAGCCAAGAAACCCCAGCCACCTATGGCTACACCTTC
TRBD2	-	TRBV7-8	TRBJ2-3	16	CASSFNLAGVTDTQYF	TGTGCCAGCAGCTTCAATCTAGCGGGAGTCACAGATACGCAGTATTTT
TRBD2	-	TRBV7-2	TRBJ2-2	16	CASSLALASGTGELFF	TGTGCCAGCAGCTTAGCGTTGGCTAGCGGGACCGGGGAGCTGTTTTTT
TRBD2	once	TRBV27	TRBJ2-1	12	CASSLGGRTMFF	TGTGCCAGCAGTTTAGGCGGGAGGACGATGTTCTTC